One and the same sample provided the 2 T cell receptor beta chains below, sequenced in a study of T cells in Graves' hyperthyroidism and ophthalmopathy. What was amplified from RNA transcripts were TCR beta CDR3 regions. Using the HTBI primer set, a first-round RT-PCR was run on the TCR CDR3. Via MiXCR, TCRdb re-called the multiplex PCR reads, giving one row per CDR3 protein. The repertoire holds over 150,000 distinct CDR3 sequences, with roughly 17% as singletons. The sequenced material came from blood. These receptors were obtained from a woman aged 50 to 60 with Graves' hyperthyroidism.

This clonotype has a count of ten or more. V and J are TRBV11-3 and TRBJ2-4; maybe TRBD1 (5 bases). Trimming pared 4 bases from V and 0 bases from J, leaving 10 bases between. The CDR3 is 15 amino acids. Per germline, CDR1 SGHNT and CDR2 YENEEA. CDR3 nucleotides: TGTGCCAGCAGCTCCTACAGGCTAGCCAAAAACATTCAGTACTTC. This sequence encodes CASSSYRLAKNIQYF.

The chain employs TRBV20-1 and TRBJ2-7; D is ambiguous. Germline V CDR1 and CDR2: DFQATT, SNEGSKA (reference sequence). V was pared by 5 bases and J by 1 base, with 15 bases between. This CDR3 contains 14 residues. CDR3 loop: CSASEYPSSYEQYF. The CDR3 nucleotides are TGCAGTGCTTCTGAATACCCTTCTTCCTACGAGCAGTACTTC.